These T cell receptor beta chains were read from a single sample in a study of shared clonotypes between healthy human individuals. Profiled with immunoSEQ multiplex PCR; TCRdb holds only in-frame clones, not every one. The top ten hold approximately 0.4% of the sample, which has 1.6 million or so clones, about 98.5% seen once. Sequencing was done on a sample of naive CD4+ T cells sorted from blood. These receptors were collected from a man under 40 in good health. Each CDR3 is given with its conserved first and last residue. The D gene is left open where the match is weak. Rows may omit the clone size; those that give it use once, few, many or a size class.

TGTGCCTGGAGTGTGCTCAACACCGGGGAGCTGTTTTTT	CAWSVLNTGELFF	TRBV30	TRBJ2-2	-	-
TGTGCCAGCAGCTTACTAGCGGGATCCTACGAGCAGTACTTC	CASSLLAGSYEQYF	TRBV7-3	TRBJ2-7	-	TRBD2
TGCGCCAGCAGCCCGTACCTCACTGCCAGGTTTGGCTACACCTTC	CASSPYLTARFGYTF	TRBV5-1	TRBJ1-2	-	-
TGTGCCAGCAGTTTAGGGTCAAGCGTTTATGGCTACACCTTC	CASSLGSSVYGYTF	TRBV28	TRBJ1-2	-	-
TGTGCCAGCAGCTTAGGGGGGACCCACTATGGCTACACCTTC	CASSLGGTHYGYTF	TRBV7-9	TRBJ1-2	-	-
TGCGCCAGCAGCCAAGTCCAAAAGGAGACCCAGTACTTC	CASSQVQKETQYF	TRBV4-1	TRBJ2-5	-	-
TGCGCCAGCAGCCTGGAATCGAGCTCCTACAATGAGCAGTTCTTC	CASSLESSSYNEQFF	TRBV5-1	TRBJ2-1	-	-
TGTGCCAGCAGCGTAACGACAGGGAATGAGCAGTTCTTC	CASSVTTGNEQFF	TRBV9	TRBJ2-1	-	TRBD1
TGTGCCAGTAGTATCACAGGGGGCGGCGAGCAGTACTTC	CASSITGGGEQYF	TRBV19	TRBJ2-7	-	TRBD1
TGTGCCAGCAGTATTAACTGGGGGCGCAACACTGAAGCTTTCTTT	CASSINWGRNTEAFF	TRBV19	TRBJ1-1	-	-
TGCGCCAGCAGGCTGAACCCACGAGGCGGGGAGCTGTTTTTT	CASRLNPRGGELFF	TRBV5-1	TRBJ2-2	-	-
TGTGCCAGCAGCTTTGGGACTAGCGGGAGTCGAGGGCATGAGCAGTTCTTC	CASSFGTSGSRGHEQFF	TRBV11-1	TRBJ2-1	-	TRBD2
TGCGCCAGCAGCTTGGACAGGGTGTCCGATACGCAGTATTTT	CASSLDRVSDTQYF	TRBV5-1	TRBJ2-3	-	-
TGTGCCAGCGACGGCGGGAGCCGAGACACAGATACGCAGTATTTT	CASDGGSRDTDTQYF	TRBV7-8	TRBJ2-3	-	TRBD2
TGTGCCAGCAGCAACAGGGCCGCCTCCTACGAGCAGTACTTC	CASSNRAASYEQYF	TRBV21-1	TRBJ2-7	-	-
TGTGCCAGCAGCTTAGTTGGGCTAGCGGGAGGCTACCAAGAGACCCAGTACTTC	CASSLVGLAGGYQETQYF	TRBV7-8	TRBJ2-5	-	TRBD2
TGCGCCAGCAGTGAGTCGCCAGGGCCCCGTCGCATGAGCCCTGAGCAGTTCTTC	CASSESPGPRRMSPEQFF	TRBV10-1	TRBJ2-1	-	-
TGTGCCAGCTCACTACCTAACCAAGAGACCCAGTACTTC	CASSLPNQETQYF	TRBV18	TRBJ2-5	once	-
TGTGCCAGCTCACCCAAAACGAACACTGAAGCTTTCTTT	CASSPKTNTEAFF	TRBV18	TRBJ1-1	once	-
TGTGCCAGCAGTTTAGGGGGAAATAGCAATCAGCCCCAGCATTTT	CASSLGGNSNQPQHF	TRBV28	TRBJ1-5	-	-
TGTGCCACCAGCAGGGAGGGGGGAATTCTACCCTACGAGCAGTACTTC	CATSREGGILPYEQYF	TRBV15	TRBJ2-7	-	-
TGTGCCAGCAAGCGACTAGCGGGAGGGAAGGAGTATTTT	CASKRLAGGKEYF	TRBV2	TRBJ2-3	-	TRBD2
TGTGCCAGCAGCTTAGATATCGGGAGCTCCTACAATGAGCAGTTCTTC	CASSLDIGSSYNEQFF	TRBV11-2	TRBJ2-1	once	-
TGCGCCAGCAGCCGGGATAGCGGGACCTACACCGGGGAGCTGTTTTTT	CASSRDSGTYTGELFF	TRBV5-1	TRBJ2-2	-	TRBD2
TGTGCCAGCAGTGTGGGACAGCACACAGATACGCAGTATTTT	CASSVGQHTDTQYF	TRBV2	TRBJ2-3	-	TRBD1
TGCGCCAGCACCCAATCCGCTGGTTACTACGAGCAGTACTTC	CASTQSAGYYEQYF	TRBV5-1	TRBJ2-7	-	-
TGTGCCAGCAGCTTGTCGGGGAGGGCTGAAGAGACCCAGTACTTC	CASSLSGRAEETQYF	TRBV11-3	TRBJ2-5	-	TRBD2
TGTGCCAGCAGTTTAAAACGTATCAATCAGCCCCAGCATTTT	CASSLKRINQPQHF	TRBV27	TRBJ1-5	-	-
TGTGCCAGCAGTCCTACTAGCGGGCCACCACGGGAGCAGTTCTTC	CASSPTSGPPREQFF	TRBV11-2	TRBJ2-1	-	TRBD2
TGTGCCAGCAGCTTATATTTCTCGGACATGAACACTGAAGCTTTCTTT	CASSLYFSDMNTEAFF	TRBV7-8	TRBJ1-1	-	-
TGTGCCAGCAAGCGGGACCGTTCTAGCAATCAGCCCCAGCATTTT	CASKRDRSSNQPQHF	TRBV2	TRBJ1-5	-	-
TGCGCCAGCAGCAGAACGCAGAAATCGAACACTGAAGCTTTCTTT	CASSRTQKSNTEAFF	TRBV5-1	TRBJ1-1	-	-
TGCGCCAGCAGCCAAACCGGGACAGGGGGAGGAGAGACCCAGTACTTC	CASSQTGTGGGETQYF	TRBV4-1	TRBJ2-5	-	TRBD1
TGTGCCTGGAGTGTACCGGCAGGGGACAGGGAGACCCAGTACTTC	CAWSVPAGDRETQYF	TRBV30	TRBJ2-5	-	TRBD1
TGTGCCAGCAGTCCCCAGTGGACAGGGGGCACTGAAGCTTTCTTT	CASSPQWTGGTEAFF	TRBV7-2	TRBJ1-1	-	TRBD1
TGTGCCAGTAGTATAGGCCTCACCTACGAGCAGTACTTC	CASSIGLTYEQYF	TRBV19	TRBJ2-7	-	-
TGTGCCTGGAGTGTAGTCAGCAATGAGCAGTTCTTC	CAWSVVSNEQFF	TRBV30	TRBJ2-1	-	-
TGTGCCAGCAGCTTACATGGCTCCTACAATGAGCAGTTCTTC	CASSLHGSYNEQFF	TRBV7-9	TRBJ2-1	-	-
TGCGCCAGCAGCTTAAGAGATGGGGCCAACGTCCTGACTTTC	CASSLRDGANVLTF	TRBV5-1	TRBJ2-6	-	-
TGCGCCAGCAGCTTGGTTAGCCGAAGCTCCTACAATGAGCAGTTCTTC	CASSLVSRSSYNEQFF	TRBV5-1	TRBJ2-1	-	-
TGTGCCAGCAGTTCCAGAACACCATCTGGGGCCAACGTCCTGACTTTC	CASSSRTPSGANVLTF	TRBV6-5	TRBJ2-6	-	-
TGTGCCAGCAGCCCACGGCCGGCGCGTGGGGCCAACGTCCTGACTTTC	CASSPRPARGANVLTF	TRBV7-3	TRBJ2-6	-	-
TGCAGCGCCGGTTACAGCGCTGGAAACACCATATATTTT	CSAGYSAGNTIYF	TRBV29-1	TRBJ1-3	once	-
TGCAGCGTTGACCCAGGACAGGGGGAGTACTTC	CSVDPGQGEYF	TRBV29-1	TRBJ2-7	-	TRBD1
TGTGCCAGCAGCGTAGCCCCCACGTCGGGCGGGAGGGGCTACGAGCAGTACTTC	CASSVAPTSGGRGYEQYF	TRBV9	TRBJ2-7	-	TRBD2
TGTGCCAGCAGCTCCGGGACGTTTGTTCCAGATACGCAGTATTTT	CASSSGTFVPDTQYF	TRBV5-4	TRBJ2-3	-	-
TGTGCCAGCAGGCGACAGGGAGAAGCTTTCTTT	CASRRQGEAFF	TRBV28	TRBJ1-1	-	TRBD1
TGTGCCAGCTCACCCGGCCGGGGTAGCGACGAGCAGTACTTC	CASSPGRGSDEQYF	TRBV18	TRBJ2-7	-	-
TGTGCCAGCGGCCTACTCAGGGGAACCGGGGAGCTGTTTTTT	CASGLLRGTGELFF	TRBV27	TRBJ2-2	-	-
TGTGCCAGCAGCCGGCCGCAGACAGCTGGCTACACCTTC	CASSRPQTAGYTF	TRBV28	TRBJ1-2	once	-
TGTGCCAGCAGCGCGACTAGTTTAAGTGAGCAGTTCTTC	CASSATSLSEQFF	TRBV9	TRBJ2-1	-	-
TGTGCCAGCCGTACGACAGGGGGCCATGAGCAGTTCTTC	CASRTTGGHEQFF	TRBV28	TRBJ2-1	-	TRBD1
TGTGCCAGCAGCTCACAGGGGGCGAATGAAAAACTGTTTTTT	CASSSQGANEKLFF	TRBV7-2	TRBJ1-4	-	TRBD1
TGTGCCAGCAGGAATCCTCGGAGTAACTATGGCTACACCTTC	CASRNPRSNYGYTF	TRBV11-2	TRBJ1-2	-	-